Here is one T cell receptor (beta chain) with its context. Its matching antigen is unknown. The data belong to a study of cytomegalovirus exposure and HLA in healthy donors. Study summary: Among roughly 190 million T cells, an earlier analysis found roughly 100 million unique TCR beta sequences. The study's findings and limits: The classifier reportedly diagnosed cytomegalovirus status with high sensitivity and specificity. Roughly even sequencing depth across donors was the assumption behind the presence/absence analyses.

J gave up 6 bases and V 5 bases, and 5 bases lay outside the gene matches. Germline values: CDR1 SGHAT, CDR2 FQNNGV. The CDR3 sequence is 13 residues long. Researchers ran the PCR with 60 Vbeta and 13 Jbeta primers. Libraries were prepared by immunoSEQ multiplex PCR; TCRdb keeps only in-frame clonotypes and omits some of them. Among over 150,000 clones listed, roughly 82% were seen once. The chain is built from TRBV11-2 and TRBJ2-7, with 9 bases matching TRBD1. Material: PBMCs. The sequence derives from a girl aged 5-17 years in good health and CMV-seropositive. CDR3 nucleotides: TGTGCCAGCAGCCCAAGGGACAGGGCCGAGCAGTACTTC. Amino acids: CASSPRDRAEQYF.